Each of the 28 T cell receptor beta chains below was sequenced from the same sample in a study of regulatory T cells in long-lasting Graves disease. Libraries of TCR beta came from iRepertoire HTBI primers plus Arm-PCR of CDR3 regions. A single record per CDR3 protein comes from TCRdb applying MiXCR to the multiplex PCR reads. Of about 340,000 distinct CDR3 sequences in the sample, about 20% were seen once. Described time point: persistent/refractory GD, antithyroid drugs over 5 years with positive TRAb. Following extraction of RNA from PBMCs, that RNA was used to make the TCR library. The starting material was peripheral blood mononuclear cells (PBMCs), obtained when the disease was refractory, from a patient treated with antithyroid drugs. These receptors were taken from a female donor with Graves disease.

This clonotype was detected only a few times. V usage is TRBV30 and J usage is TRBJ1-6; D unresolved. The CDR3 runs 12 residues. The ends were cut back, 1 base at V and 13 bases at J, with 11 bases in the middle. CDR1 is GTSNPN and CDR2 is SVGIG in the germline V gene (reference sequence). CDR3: CAWSDIRPPLHF. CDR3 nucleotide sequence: TGTGCCTGGAGTGATATCAGGCCGCCCCTCCACTTT.

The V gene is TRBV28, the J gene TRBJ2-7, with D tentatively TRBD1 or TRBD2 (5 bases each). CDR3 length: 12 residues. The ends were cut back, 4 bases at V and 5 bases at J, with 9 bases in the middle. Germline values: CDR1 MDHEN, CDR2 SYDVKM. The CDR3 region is CASSSRGHEQYF. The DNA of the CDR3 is TGTGCCAGCAGTTCGAGGGGCCACGAGCAGTACTTC.

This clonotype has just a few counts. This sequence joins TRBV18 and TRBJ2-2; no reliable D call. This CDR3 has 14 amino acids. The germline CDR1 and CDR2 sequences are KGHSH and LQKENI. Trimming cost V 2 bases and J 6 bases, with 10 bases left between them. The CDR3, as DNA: TGTGCCAGCTCACCATGGGGAATTGCCGGGGAGCTGTTTTTT. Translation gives CASSPWGIAGELFF. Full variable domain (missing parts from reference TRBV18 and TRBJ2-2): NAGVMQNPRHLVRRRGQEARLRCSPMKGHSHVYWYRQLPEEGLKFMVYLQKENIIDESGMPKERFSAEFPKEGPSILRIQQVVRGDSAAYFCASSPWGIAGELFFGEGSRLTVL.

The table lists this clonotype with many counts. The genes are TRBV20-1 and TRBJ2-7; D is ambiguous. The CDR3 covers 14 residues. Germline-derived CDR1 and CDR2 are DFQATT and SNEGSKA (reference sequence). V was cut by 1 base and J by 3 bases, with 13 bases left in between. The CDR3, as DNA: TGCAGTGCTAGAGGAGAACCAGGCAACTACGAGCAGTACTTC. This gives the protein CSARGEPGNYEQYF.

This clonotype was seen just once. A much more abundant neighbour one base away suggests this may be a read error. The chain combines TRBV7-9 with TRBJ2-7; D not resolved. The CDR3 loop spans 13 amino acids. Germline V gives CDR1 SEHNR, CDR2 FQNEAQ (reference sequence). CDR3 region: CASSLDGSYGQYF. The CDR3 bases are TGTGCCAGCAGTTTGGACGGCTCCTACGGGCAGTACTTC.

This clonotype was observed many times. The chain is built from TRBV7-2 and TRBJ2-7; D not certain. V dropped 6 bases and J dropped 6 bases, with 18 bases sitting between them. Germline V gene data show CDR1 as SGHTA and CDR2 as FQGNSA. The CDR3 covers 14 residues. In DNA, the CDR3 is TGTGCCAGCAGTCGACAAGGTCGGACGGGCGAGCAGTACTTC. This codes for CASSRQGRTGEQYF.

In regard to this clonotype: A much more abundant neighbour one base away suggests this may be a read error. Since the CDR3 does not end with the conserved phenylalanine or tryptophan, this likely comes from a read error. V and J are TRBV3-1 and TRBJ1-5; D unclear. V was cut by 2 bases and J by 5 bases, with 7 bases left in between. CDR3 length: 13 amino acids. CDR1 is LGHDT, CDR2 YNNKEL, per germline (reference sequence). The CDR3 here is CASSQMLDQPQHY. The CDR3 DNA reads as TGTGCCAGCAGCCAAATGTTAGATCAGCCCCAGCATTAT.

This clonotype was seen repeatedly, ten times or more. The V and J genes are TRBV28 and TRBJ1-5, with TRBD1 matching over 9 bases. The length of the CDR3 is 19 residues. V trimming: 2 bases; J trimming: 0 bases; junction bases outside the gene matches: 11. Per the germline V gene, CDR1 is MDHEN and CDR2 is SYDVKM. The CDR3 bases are TGTGCCAGCAGTTTACGACCTAAGTACAGGGGGCGTAGCAATCAGCCCCAGCATTTT. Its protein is CASSLRPKYRGRSNQPQHF.

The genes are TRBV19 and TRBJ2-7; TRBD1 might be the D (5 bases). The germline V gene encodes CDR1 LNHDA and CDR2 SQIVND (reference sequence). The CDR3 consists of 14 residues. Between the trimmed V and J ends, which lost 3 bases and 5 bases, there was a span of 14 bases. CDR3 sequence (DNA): TGTGCCAGTAGTATCCAGGGTGGCCTGAACGAGCAGTACTTC. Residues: CASSIQGGLNEQYF.

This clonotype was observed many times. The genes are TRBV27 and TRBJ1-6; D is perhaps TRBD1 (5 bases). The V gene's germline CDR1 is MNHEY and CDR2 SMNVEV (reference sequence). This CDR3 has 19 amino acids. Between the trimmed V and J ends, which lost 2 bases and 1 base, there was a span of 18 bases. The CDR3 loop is CASSLLARAEWSYNSPLHF. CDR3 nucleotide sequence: TGTGCCAGCAGTTTACTGGCCAGGGCCGAGTGGTCCTATAATTCACCCCTCCACTTT.

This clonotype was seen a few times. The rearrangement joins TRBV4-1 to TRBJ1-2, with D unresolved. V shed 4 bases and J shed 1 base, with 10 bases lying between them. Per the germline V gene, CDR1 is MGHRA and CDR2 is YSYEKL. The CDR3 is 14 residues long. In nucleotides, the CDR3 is TGCGCCAGCAGCCGATTGGGATTTAACTATGGCTACACCTTC. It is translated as CASSRLGFNYGYTF.

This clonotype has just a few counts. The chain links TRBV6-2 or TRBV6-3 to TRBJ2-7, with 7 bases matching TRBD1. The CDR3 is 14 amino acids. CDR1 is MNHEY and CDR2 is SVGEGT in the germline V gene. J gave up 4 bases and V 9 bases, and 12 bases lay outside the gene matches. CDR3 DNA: TGTGCCAGTCGAGGGGCAGGGGGTAGATACGAGCAGTACTTC. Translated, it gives CASRGAGGRYEQYF.

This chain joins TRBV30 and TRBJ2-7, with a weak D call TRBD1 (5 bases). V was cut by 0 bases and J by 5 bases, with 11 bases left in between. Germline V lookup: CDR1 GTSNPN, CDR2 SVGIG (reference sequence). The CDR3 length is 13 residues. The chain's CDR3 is CAWSVPGINEQYF. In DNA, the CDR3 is TGTGCCTGGAGTGTACCAGGGATTAACGAGCAGTACTTC.

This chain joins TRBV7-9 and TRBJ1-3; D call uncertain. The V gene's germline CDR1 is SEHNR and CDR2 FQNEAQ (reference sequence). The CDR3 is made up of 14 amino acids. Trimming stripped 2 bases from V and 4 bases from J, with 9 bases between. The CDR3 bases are TGTGCCAGCAGCTTATCCGTGTCCGGAAACACCATATATTTT. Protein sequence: CASSLSVSGNTIYF.

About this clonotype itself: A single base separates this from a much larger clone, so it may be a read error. The CDR3 reads CASSLFRVSLRESQYF. Here the CDR3 DNA reads TGTGCCAGCAGCTTATTCAGGGTCAGTTTGCGTGAGTCCCAGTACTTC. The gene calls are TRBV7-2 and TRBJ2-5; TRBD1 is a possible D gene (5 bases). V lost 2 bases and J 9 bases, leaving 22 bases between the germline ends. CDR1 is SGHTA, CDR2 FQGNSA, per germline. The CDR3 is made up of 16 amino acids.

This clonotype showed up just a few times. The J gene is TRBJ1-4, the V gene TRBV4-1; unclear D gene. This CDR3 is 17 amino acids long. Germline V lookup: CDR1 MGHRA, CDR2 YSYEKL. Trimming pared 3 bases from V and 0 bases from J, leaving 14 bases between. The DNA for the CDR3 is TGCGCCAGCAGCCATGGGAGGAGCATTGCAACTAATGAAAAACTGTTTTTT. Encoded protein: CASSHGRSIATNEKLFF.

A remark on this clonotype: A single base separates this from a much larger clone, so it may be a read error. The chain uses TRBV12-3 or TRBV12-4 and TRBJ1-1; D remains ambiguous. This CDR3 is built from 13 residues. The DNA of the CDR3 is TGTGTCAGCAGTTTCAAACCGAACACTGAAGCTTTCTTT. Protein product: CVSSFKPNTEAFF.

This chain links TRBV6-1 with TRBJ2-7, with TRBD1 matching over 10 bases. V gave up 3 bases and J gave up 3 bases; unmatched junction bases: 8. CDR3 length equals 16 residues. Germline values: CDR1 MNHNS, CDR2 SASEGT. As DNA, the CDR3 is TGTGCCAGCAGTGACCCCAGACAGGGGGCCGGCTACGAGCAGTACTTC. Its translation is CASSDPRQGAGYEQYF.

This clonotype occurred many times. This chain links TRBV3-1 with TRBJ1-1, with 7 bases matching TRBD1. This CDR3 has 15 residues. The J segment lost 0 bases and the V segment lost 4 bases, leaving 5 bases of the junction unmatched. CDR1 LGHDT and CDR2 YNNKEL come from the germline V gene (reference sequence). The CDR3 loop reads CASSPTGTVNTEAFF. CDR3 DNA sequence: TGTGCCAGCAGCCCAACCGGGACAGTGAACACTGAAGCTTTCTTT.

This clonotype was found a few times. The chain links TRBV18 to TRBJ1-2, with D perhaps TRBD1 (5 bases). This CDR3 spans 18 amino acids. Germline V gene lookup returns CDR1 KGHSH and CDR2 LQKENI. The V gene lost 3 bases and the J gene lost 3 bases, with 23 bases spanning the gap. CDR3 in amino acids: CASSPLAPAFTGDYGYTF. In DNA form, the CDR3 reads TGTGCCAGCTCACCGTTGGCCCCAGCCTTCACGGGGGACTATGGCTACACCTTC.

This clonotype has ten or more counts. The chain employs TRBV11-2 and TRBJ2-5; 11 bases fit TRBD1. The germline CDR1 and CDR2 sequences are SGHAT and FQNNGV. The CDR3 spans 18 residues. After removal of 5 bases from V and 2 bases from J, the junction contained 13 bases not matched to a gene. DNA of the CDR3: TGTGCCAGCAGCCCCCCGGGACAGGGGGTCGGCTTACAAGAGACCCAGTACTTC. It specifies CASSPPGQGVGLQETQYF.

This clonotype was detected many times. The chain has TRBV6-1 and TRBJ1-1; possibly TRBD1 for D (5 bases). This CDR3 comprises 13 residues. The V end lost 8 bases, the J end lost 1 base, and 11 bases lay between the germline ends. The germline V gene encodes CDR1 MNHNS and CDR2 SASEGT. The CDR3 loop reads CASGGVRNTEAFF. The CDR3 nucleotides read TGTGCCAGCGGGGGGGTGCGGAACACTGAAGCTTTCTTT.

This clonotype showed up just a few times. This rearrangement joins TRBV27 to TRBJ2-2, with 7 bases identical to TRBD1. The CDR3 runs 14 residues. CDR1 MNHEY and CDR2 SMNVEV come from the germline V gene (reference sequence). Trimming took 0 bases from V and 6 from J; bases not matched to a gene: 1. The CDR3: CASSLSTGPGELFF. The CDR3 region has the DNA TGTGCCAGCAGTTTATCGACAGGGCCCGGGGAGCTGTTTTTT.

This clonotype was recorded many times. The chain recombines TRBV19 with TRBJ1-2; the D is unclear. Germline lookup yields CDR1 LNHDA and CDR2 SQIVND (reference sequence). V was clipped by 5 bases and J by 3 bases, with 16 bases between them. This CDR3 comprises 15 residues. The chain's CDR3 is CASSSPLGLDYGYTF. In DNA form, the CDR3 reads TGTGCCAGTAGTTCCCCTCTTGGCCTGGACTATGGCTACACCTTC.

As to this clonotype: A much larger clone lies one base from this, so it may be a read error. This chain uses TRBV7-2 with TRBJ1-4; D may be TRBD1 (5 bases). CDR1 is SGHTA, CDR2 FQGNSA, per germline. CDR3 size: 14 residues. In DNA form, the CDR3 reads TGTGCCAGCAGCCCCAGGGCAACTAATGAAAAACTGCTTTTT. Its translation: CASSPRATNEKLLF.

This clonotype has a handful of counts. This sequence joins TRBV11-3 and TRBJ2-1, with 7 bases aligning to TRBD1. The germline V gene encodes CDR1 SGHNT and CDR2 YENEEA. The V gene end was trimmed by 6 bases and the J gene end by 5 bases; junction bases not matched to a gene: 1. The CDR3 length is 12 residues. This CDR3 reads CASRTGNNEQFF. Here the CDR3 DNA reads TGTGCCAGCAGGACAGGGAACAATGAGCAGTTCTTC.

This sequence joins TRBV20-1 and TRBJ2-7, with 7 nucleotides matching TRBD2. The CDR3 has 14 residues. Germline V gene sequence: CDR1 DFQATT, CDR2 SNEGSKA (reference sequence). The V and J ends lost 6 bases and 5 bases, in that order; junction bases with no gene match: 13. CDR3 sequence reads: CSATRGVGMDEQYF. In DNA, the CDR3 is TGCAGTGCGACACGGGGGGTTGGTATGGACGAGCAGTACTTC.

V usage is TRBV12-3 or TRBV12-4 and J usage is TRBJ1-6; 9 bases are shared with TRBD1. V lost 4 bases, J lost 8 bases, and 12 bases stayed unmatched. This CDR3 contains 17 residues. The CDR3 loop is CASSSGTGPLYDSPLHF. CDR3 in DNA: TGTGCCAGCAGTTCGGGGACAGGGCCACTATATGATTCACCCCTCCACTTT.